This entry lists 14 T cell receptor beta chains sequenced from one sample in a study of T cell responses to AZD1222 COVID-19 vaccine. Assay: immunoSEQ multiplex PCR; the TCRdb copy retains only in-frame clones and omits some. This sample carries fewer than 150,000 clones, approximately 92% of them seen once, and the ten largest clones take around 15%. The sample consisted of peripheral blood, taken on day 0 of AZD1222 vaccination. The receptors shown here come from an adult in good health.

The chain employs TRBV10-3 and TRBJ2-2, with 12 bases aligning to TRBD2. V was pared by 10 bases and J by 1 base, with 10 bases of the junction left unmatched. CDR1 is ENHRY and CDR2 is SYGVKD in the germline V gene. The CDR3 length is 17 residues. As DNA, the CDR3 is TGTGCCACCATCCGTGAACTAGCGGGAGGGAACACCGGGGAGCTGTTTTTT. Its protein product is CATIRELAGGNTGELFF.

This chain links TRBV4-3 with TRBJ2-3; 7 bases align to TRBD2. The germline V gene has CDR1 LGHNA and CDR2 YSLEER. V lost 0 bases to trimming and J lost 6 bases; unmatched junction nucleotides: 6. CDR3 length equals 15 residues. CDR3 DNA: TGCGCCAGCAGCCAAGAAGGCACTAGCGAGGATACGCAGTATTTT. It codes for CASSQEGTSEDTQYF.

CDR3 DNA sequence: TGCGCCAGCAGCCCCCGTGTCCGGGGTCCCTACGAGCAGTACTTC. Translated: CASSPRVRGPYEQYF. The V call is TRBV5-1, the J call TRBJ2-7, with D possibly being TRBD2 (5 bases). CDR3 length equals 15 residues. V was cut by 4 bases and J by 2 bases, with 16 bases left in between. Germline assignment: CDR1 SGHRS and CDR2 YFSETQ.

Only a few counts were recorded for this clone. The CDR3 is CASSSVDTEAFF. CDR3 DNA sequence: TGTGCCAGCAGCTCGGTAGACACTGAAGCTTTCTTT. The V gene is TRBV28, the J gene TRBJ1-1; no clear D gene. V shed 6 bases and J shed 3 bases, with 8 bases lying between them. The CDR3 loop spans 12 amino acids. The germline CDR1 and CDR2 sequences are MDHEN and SYDVKM. The whole variable domain, filled in from reference TRBV28 and TRBJ1-1, reads DVKVTQSSRYLVKRTGEKVFLECVQDMDHENMFWYRQDPGLGLRLIYFSYDVKMKEKGDIPEGYSVSREKKERFSLILESASTNQTSMYLCASSSVDTEAFFGQGTRLTVV.

This clone was seen a handful of times. This chain links TRBV5-1 with TRBJ1-1; 9 bases align to TRBD1. The germline V gene encodes CDR1 SGHRS and CDR2 YFSETQ. J was trimmed by 11 bases and V by 4 bases; bases with no gene match: 12. The CDR3 is 14 residues long. CDR3 DNA sequence: TGCGCCAGCAGCCAACTTCCGGGGGACAGGGCCGCTTTCTTT. It specifies CASSQLPGDRAAFF.

This sequence joins TRBV6-2 or TRBV6-3 and TRBJ2-1, with TRBD2 as a possible D gene (6 bases). In germline, CDR1 is MNHEY, CDR2 SVGEGT. This CDR3 comprises 14 residues. Trimming removed 4 bases from V and 2 bases from J, with 9 bases in between. The CDR3 sequence: CASSLAEAYNEQFF. The CDR3 region has the DNA TGTGCCAGCAGTTTAGCGGAGGCCTACAATGAGCAGTTCTTC.

This chain uses TRBV19 with TRBJ1-5; D unresolved. Germline lookup yields CDR1 LNHDA and CDR2 SQIVND (reference sequence). The CDR3 has 13 amino acids. Trimming took 6 bases from V and 2 from J, leaving 8 bases between them. This chain's CDR3 is CASRGIGNQPQHF. In DNA form, the CDR3 reads TGTGCCAGTAGGGGGATTGGCAATCAGCCCCAGCATTTT.

The chain has TRBV6-5 and TRBJ2-5; 10 bases map to TRBD1. The CDR3 contains 14 residues. Germline V gene data show CDR1 as MNHEY and CDR2 as SVGAGI. Unmatched junction bases numbered 7, after V lost 6 bases and J lost 6 bases. CDR3 bases: TGTGCCAGCAGCACTCCGGGACAGGGGAAGACCCAGTACTTC. This encodes CASSTPGQGKTQYF.

The genes are TRBV28 and TRBJ2-7; TRBD2 aligns across 8 bases. This CDR3 is 14 amino acids long. Germline trimming cut 7 bases from V and 2 bases from J; bases unmatched to any gene: 7. CDR1 is MDHEN, CDR2 SYDVKM, per germline. This CDR3 reads CASTASGSPYEQYF. CDR3 coding DNA: TGTGCCAGCACGGCAAGCGGGAGCCCCTACGAGCAGTACTTC.

The chain combines TRBV28 with TRBJ2-7; TRBD2 might be the D (6 bases). The CDR3 is made up of 14 amino acids. CDR1 is MDHEN, CDR2 SYDVKM, per germline. The V end was cut by 6 bases, the J end by 3 bases, with 15 bases between. The CDR3 region has the DNA TGTGCCAGCAGAACGGGAGCTGGCAACTACGAGCAGTACTTC. Protein product: CASRTGAGNYEQYF.

The rearrangement uses TRBV7-9 and TRBJ1-2, with a possible D match to TRBD1 (5 bases). The germline V and J ends were trimmed by 6 bases and 4 bases, with 12 bases remaining between them. CDR3 size: 13 residues. Germline V gene lookup returns CDR1 SEHNR and CDR2 FQNEAQ (reference sequence). DNA for the CDR3: TGTGCCAGCAGTTCTCAGGGCCTCTATGGCTACACCTTC. The encoded protein is CASSSQGLYGYTF.

The V and J genes are TRBV5-6 and TRBJ1-3; the match to TRBD1 covers 7 bases. CDR1 and CDR2 (germline): SGHDT, YYEEEE. The CDR3 length is 17 residues. V lost 4 bases to trimming and J lost 5 bases; unmatched junction nucleotides: 15. The CDR3 loop is CASSPMGFRDSRNTIYF. In DNA form, the CDR3 reads TGTGCCAGCAGCCCCATGGGATTCCGGGACAGCCGAAACACCATATATTTT.

J is TRBJ2-1 and V is TRBV10-3; no clear D gene. Trimming shortened V by 3 bases and J by 8 bases, and 17 bases separated the two germline ends. The CDR3 spans 15 residues. The V gene's germline CDR1 is ENHRY and CDR2 SYGVKD. This CDR3 reads CAISDSDRPAYEQFF. For the CDR3, the DNA is TGTGCCATCAGTGATTCTGACCGGCCCGCTTATGAGCAGTTCTTC.

The J gene is TRBJ1-1, the V gene TRBV6-5; possible D gene TRBD1, 5 bases. The CDR3 has 14 amino acids. Germline CDR1 and CDR2: MNHEY and SVGAGI. Trimming took 7 bases from V and 0 from J, leaving 12 bases between them. The CDR3 coding sequence is TGTGCCAGCAAATTGGACATCTTGAACACTGAAGCTTTCTTT. It translates to CASKLDILNTEAFF.